This TCR beta chain was documented in a study of blood T cell repertoires in COVID-19. Study overall: Sites in the United States, Italy and Spain provided acute and convalescent COVID-19 samples. The analysed material was cDNA or gDNA that came from T cells, B-cell-depleted T cells, or PBMCs.

Authors' analysis steps: Reference gene primer amplification in the assay estimated nucleated cell counts. Produced via immunoSEQ multiplex PCR; TCRdb's table is partial and in-frame only. V and J calls and clone size come straight from that table; D and trimming were deduced from the DNA. The sample lists under 250,000 clones; roughly 85% were seen once. This clone showed up many times. The CDR3 extends over 14 amino acids. The germline gives CDR1 SEHNR, CDR2 FQNEAQ (reference sequence). The trim removed 6 bases at V and 1 base at J, leaving 2 bases unmatched. Cohort placement rested on clinical history that participants reported themselves.

This chain links TRBV7-9 with TRBJ1-2; TRBD1 matches 10 bases. This sequence originates from a woman in her fifties or sixties with acute COVID-19. The sequenced sample consisted of PBMCs or T cells enriched from blood (not recorded which). The CDR3 reads CASRTGGYNYGYTF. The CDR3 region has the DNA TGTGCCAGCAGGACAGGGGGCTATAACTATGGCTACACCTTC. The full variable domain, with the rest looked up from reference TRBV7-9 and TRBJ1-2, is DTGVSQNPRHKITKRGQNVTFRCDPISEHNRLYWYRQTLGQGPEFLTYFQNEAQLEKSRLLSDRFSAERPKGSFSTLEIQRTEQGDSAMYLCASRTGGYNYGYTFGSGTRLTVV.